This TCR beta chain derives from a study of T cells in localized non-small cell lung cancer. Study conclusions and caveats: Heterogeneity cannot be ruled out, as sequencing used one tumor region only. Clonality of T cells reached its maximum in uninvolved adjacent lung, surpassing tumor.

Details on this clone: The antigen is unknown.

The ends were cut back, 4 bases at V and 5 bases at J, with 17 bases in the middle. Germline CDR1 is SGHNT and CDR2 is YENEEA. There are 15 residues in the CDR3. Measured with immunoSEQ multiplex PCR; TCRdb has only the in-frame clones, and not every one. The sample has roughly 7,000 clones; about 23% are singletons. The chain is built from TRBV11-3 and TRBJ2-5; D might be TRBD2 (6 bases). The source was lung tumor tissue, collected before any cancer treatment. This sequence was found in a man aged 40 to 75 with stage III squamous cell lung carcinoma. The CDR3 reads CASSWGPHAGETQYF. The CDR3 region has the DNA TGTGCCAGCAGCTGGGGACCACACGCGGGGGAGACCCAGTACTTC.